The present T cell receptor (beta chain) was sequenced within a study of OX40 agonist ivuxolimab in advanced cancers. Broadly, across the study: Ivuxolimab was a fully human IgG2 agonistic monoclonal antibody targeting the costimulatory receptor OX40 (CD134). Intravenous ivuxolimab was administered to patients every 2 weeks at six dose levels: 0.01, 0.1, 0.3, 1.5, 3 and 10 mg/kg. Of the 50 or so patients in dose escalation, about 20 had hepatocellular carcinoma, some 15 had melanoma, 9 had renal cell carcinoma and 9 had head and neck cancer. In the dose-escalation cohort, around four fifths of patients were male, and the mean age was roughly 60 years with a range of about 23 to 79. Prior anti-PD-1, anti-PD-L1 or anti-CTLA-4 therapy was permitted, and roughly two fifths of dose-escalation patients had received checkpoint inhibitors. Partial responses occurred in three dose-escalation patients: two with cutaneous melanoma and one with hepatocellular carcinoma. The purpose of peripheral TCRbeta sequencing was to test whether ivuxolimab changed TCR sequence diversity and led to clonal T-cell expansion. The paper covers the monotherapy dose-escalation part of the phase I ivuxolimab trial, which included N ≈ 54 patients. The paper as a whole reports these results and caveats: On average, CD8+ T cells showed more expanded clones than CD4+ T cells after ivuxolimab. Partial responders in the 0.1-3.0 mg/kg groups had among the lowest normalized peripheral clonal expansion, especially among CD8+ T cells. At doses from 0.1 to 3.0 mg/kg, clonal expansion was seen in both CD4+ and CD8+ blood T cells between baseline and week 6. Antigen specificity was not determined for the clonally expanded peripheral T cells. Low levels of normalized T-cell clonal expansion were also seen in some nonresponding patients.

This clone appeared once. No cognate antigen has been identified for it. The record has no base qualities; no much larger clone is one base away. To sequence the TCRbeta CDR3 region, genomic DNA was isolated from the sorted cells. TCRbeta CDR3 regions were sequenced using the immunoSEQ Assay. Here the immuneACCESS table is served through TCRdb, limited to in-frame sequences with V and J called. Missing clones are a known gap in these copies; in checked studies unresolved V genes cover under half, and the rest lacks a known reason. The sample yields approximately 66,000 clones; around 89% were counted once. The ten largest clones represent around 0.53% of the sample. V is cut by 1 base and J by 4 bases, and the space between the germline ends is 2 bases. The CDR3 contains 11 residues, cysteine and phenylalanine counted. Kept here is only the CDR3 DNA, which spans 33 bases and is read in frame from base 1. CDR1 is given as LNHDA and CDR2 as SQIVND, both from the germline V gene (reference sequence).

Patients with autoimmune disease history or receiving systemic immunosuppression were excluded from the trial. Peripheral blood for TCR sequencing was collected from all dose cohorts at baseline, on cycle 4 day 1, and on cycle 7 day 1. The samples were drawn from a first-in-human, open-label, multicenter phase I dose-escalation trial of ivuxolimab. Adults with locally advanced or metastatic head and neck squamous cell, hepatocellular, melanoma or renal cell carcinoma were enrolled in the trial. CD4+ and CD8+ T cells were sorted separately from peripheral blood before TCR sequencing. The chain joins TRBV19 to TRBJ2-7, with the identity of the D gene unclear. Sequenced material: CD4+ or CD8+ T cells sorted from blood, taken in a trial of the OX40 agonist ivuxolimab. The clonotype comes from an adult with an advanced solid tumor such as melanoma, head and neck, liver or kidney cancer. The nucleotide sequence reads TGTGCCAGTAGTATAGGGTACGAGCAGTACTTC. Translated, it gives CASSIGYEQYF.